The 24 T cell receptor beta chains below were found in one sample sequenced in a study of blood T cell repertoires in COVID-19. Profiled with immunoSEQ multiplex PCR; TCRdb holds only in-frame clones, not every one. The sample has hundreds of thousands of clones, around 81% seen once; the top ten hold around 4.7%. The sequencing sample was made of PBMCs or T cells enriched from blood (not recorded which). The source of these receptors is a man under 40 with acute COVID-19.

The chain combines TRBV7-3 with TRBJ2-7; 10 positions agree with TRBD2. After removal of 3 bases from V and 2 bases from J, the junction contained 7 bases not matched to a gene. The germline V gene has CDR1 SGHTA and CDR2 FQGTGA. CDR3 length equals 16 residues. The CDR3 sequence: CASSFQASGGAYEQYF. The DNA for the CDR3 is TGTGCCAGCAGCTTCCAAGCGAGCGGGGGGGCCTACGAGCAGTACTTC. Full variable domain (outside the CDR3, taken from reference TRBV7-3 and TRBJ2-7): GAGVSQTPSNKVTEKGKYVELRCDPISGHTALYWYRQSLGQGPEFLIYFQGTGAADDSGLPNDRFFAVRPEGSVSTLKIQRTERGDSAVYLCASSFQASGGAYEQYFGPGTRLTVT.

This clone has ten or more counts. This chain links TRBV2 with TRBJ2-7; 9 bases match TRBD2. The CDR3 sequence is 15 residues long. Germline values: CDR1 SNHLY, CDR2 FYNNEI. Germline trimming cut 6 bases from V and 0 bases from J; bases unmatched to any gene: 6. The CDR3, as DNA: TGTGCCAGCAGCTTAGCGGGGGCCATCTCCTACGAGCAGTACTTC. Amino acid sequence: CASSLAGAISYEQYF.

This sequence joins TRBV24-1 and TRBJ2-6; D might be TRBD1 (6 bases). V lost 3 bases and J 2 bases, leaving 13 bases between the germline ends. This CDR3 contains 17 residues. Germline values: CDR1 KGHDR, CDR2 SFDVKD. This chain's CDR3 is CATSDQTPGAGANVLTF. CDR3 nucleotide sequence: TGTGCCACCAGTGATCAAACACCAGGGGCTGGGGCCAACGTCCTGACTTTC.

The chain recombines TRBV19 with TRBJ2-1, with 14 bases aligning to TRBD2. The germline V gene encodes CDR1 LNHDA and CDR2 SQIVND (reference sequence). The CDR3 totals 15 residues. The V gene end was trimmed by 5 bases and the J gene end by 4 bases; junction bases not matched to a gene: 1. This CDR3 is CASSWTSGGYNEQFF. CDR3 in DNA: TGTGCCAGTAGTTGGACTAGCGGGGGGTACAATGAGCAGTTCTTC. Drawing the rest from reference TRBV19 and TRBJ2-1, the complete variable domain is DGGITQSPKYLFRKEGQNVTLSCEQNLNHDAMYWYRQDPGQGLRLIYYSQIVNDFQKGDIAEGYSVSREKKESFPLTVTSAQKNPTAFYLCASSWTSGGYNEQFFGPGTRLTVL.

In DNA form, the CDR3 reads TGTGCCAGCAGCCAAGAGTTCGATGGCTACACCTTC. This codes for CASSQEFDGYTF. J is TRBJ1-2 and V is TRBV3-1 (or the pseudogene TRBV3-2); D not resolved. Trimming removed 0 bases from V and 6 bases from J, with 5 bases in between. Germline V gene lookup returns CDR1 LGHDT and CDR2 YNNKEL (reference sequence). The CDR3 has 12 residues.

The CDR3: CASGPDTEAFF. The CDR3 bases are TGTGCTAGTGGTCCGGACACTGAAGCTTTCTTT. The gene calls are TRBV12-5 and TRBJ1-1; no clear D gene. The CDR3 is 11 residues long. V lost 5 bases to trimming and J lost 3 bases, with 4 bases between them. From germline, CDR1 is LGHNT and CDR2 FRNRAP. Combining the CDR3 with reference TRBV12-5 and TRBJ1-1 gives the whole variable domain DARVTQTPRHKVTEMGQEVTMRCQPILGHNTVFWYRQTMMQGLELLAYFRNRAPLDDSGMPKDRFSAEMPDATLATLKIQPSEPRDSAVYFCASGPDTEAFFGQGTRLTVV.

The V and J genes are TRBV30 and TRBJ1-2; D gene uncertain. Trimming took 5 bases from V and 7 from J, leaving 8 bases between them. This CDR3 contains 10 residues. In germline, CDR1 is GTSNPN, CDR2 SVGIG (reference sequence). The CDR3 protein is CAWADLGYTF. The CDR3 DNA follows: TGTGCCTGGGCAGATCTTGGCTACACCTTC.

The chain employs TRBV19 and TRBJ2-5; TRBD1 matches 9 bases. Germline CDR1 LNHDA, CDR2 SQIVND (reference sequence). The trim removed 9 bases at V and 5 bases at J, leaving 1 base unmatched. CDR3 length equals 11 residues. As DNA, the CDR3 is TGTGCCAGCGGACAGGGGGAGACCCAGTACTTC. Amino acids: CASGQGETQYF.

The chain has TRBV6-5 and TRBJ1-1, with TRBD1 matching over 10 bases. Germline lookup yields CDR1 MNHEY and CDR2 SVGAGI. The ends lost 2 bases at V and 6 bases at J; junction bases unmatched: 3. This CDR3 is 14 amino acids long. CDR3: CASSYDRGQSEAFF. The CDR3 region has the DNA TGTGCCAGCAGTTACGACAGGGGGCAATCTGAAGCTTTCTTT.

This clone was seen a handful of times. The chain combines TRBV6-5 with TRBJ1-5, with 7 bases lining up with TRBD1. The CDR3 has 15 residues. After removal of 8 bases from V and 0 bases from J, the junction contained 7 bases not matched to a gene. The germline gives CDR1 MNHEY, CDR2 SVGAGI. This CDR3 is CASSPQGSSNQPQHF. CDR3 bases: TGTGCCAGCTCGCCACAGGGGAGTAGCAATCAGCCCCAGCATTTT.

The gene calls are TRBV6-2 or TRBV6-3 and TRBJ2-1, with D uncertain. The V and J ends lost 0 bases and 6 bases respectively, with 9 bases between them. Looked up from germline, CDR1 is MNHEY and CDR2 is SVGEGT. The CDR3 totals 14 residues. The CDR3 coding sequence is TGTGCCAGCAGTTACTCGAGCTCCCGCAATGAGCAGTTCTTC. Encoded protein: CASSYSSSRNEQFF.

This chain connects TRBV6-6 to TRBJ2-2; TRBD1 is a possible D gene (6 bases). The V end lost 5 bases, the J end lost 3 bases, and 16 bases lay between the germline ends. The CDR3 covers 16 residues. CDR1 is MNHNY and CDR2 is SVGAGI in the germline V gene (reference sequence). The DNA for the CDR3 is TGTGCCAGCAGTAACACAGGGATTCTCGACACCGGGGAGCTGTTTTTT. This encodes CASSNTGILDTGELFF.

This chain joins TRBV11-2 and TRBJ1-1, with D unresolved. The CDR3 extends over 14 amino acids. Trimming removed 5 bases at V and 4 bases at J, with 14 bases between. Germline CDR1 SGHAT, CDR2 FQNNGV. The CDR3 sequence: CASSLLSAGTEAFF. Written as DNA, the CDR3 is TGTGCCAGCAGCCTACTATCAGCGGGCACTGAAGCTTTCTTT.

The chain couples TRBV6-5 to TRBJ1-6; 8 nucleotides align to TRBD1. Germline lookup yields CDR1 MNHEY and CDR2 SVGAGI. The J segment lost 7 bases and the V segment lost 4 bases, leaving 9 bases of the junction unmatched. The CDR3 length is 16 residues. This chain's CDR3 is CASSSLRDRRNSPLHF. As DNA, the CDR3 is TGTGCCAGCAGTTCCTTAAGGGACAGGCGAAATTCACCCCTCCACTTT.

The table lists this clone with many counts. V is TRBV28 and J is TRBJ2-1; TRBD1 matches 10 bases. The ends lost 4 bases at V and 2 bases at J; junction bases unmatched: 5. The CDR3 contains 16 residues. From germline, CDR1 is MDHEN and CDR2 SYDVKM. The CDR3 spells CASSYPGTGAYNEQFF. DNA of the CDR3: TGTGCCAGCAGTTACCCCGGGACAGGGGCCTACAATGAGCAGTTCTTC.

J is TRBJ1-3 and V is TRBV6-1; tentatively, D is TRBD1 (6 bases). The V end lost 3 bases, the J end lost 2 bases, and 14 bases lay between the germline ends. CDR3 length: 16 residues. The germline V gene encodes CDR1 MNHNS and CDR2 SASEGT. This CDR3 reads CASSDSPWTAGNTIYF. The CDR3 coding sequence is TGTGCCAGCAGTGATTCCCCTTGGACAGCTGGAAACACCATATATTTT.

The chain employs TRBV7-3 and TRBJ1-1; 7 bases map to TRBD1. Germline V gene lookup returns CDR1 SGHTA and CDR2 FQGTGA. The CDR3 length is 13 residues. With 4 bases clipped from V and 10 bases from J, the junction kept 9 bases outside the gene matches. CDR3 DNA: TGTGCCAGCAGCTCTCAACAGGGGATGGGAGCTTTCTTT. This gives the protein CASSSQQGMGAFF.

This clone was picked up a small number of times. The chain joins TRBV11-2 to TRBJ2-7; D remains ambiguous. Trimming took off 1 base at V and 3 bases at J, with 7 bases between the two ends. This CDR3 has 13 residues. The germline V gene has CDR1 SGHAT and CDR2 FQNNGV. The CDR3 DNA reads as TGTGCCAGCAGCTTAGTTCAGGACTACGAGCAGTACTTC. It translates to CASSLVQDYEQYF.

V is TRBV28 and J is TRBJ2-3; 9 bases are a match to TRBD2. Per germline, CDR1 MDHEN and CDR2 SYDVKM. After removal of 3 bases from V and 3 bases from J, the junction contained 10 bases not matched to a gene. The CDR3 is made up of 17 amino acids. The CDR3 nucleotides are TGTGCCAGCAGTTTGATAGCGGGGGCCGCTTTAACAGATACGCAGTATTTT. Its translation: CASSLIAGAALTDTQYF.

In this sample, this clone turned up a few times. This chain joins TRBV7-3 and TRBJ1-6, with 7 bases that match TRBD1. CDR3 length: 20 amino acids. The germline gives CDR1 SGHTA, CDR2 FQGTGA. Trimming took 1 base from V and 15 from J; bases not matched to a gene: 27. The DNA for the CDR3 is TGTGCCAGCAGCTTAAACGTCCCAACAGGGGAAACCCTACAAGAGGATTGCCTCCACTTT. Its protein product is CASSLNVPTGETLQEDCLHF.

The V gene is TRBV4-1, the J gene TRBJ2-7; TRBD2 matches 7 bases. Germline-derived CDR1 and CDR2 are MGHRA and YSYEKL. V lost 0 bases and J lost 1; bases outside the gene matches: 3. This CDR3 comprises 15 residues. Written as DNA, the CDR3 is TGCGCCAGCAGCCAAGAAGCGGGGAGATCCTACGAGCAGTACTTC. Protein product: CASSQEAGRSYEQYF.

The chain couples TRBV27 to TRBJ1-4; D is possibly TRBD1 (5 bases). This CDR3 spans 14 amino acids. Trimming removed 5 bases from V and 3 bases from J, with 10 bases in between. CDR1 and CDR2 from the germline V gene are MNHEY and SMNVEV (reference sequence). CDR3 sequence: CASSRGGANEKLFF. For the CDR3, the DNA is TGTGCCAGCAGTCGGGGAGGGGCTAATGAAAAACTGTTTTTT.

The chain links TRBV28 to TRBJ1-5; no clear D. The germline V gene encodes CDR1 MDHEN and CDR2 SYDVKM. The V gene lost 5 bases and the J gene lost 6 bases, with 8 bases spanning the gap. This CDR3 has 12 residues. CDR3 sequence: CASSLTGQPQHF. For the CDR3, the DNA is TGTGCCAGCAGTCTCACGGGTCAGCCCCAGCATTTT.

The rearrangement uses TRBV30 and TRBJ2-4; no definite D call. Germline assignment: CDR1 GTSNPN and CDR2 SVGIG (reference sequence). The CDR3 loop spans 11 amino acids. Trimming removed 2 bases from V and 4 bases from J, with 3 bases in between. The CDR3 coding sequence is TGTGCCTGGAGTTTAAAAAACATTCAGTACTTC. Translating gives CAWSLKNIQYF.